Listed below are T cell receptor beta chains from one sample, sequenced in a study of control samples from healthy donors and cancer patients. Profiled with immunoSEQ multiplex PCR; TCRdb holds only in-frame clones, not every one. Altogether more than 150,000 clones are present, 80% to 95% being singletons, with the ten largest covering about 1.6%. The sequencing sample was made of blood. Receptor source: a man younger than 30 in good health. Each CDR3 is given with its conserved first and last residue. The D gene is left open where the match is weak. Not every row has a clone size; where given, it reads once, few, many or a size class.

>.|TRBV5-1|.|TRBJ1-1
.
CASSTLGRANTEAFF
>.|TRBV28|.|TRBJ2-7
TGTGCCAGCAGTTTTTCCCGTAAAGGGAAGGAGTACTTC
CASSFSRKGKEYF
>.|TRBV14|.|TRBJ2-4
TGTGCCAGCAGCCAAGAACCTTTCAGGGGGGCCGTGGACATTCAGTACTTC
CASSQEPFRGAVDIQYF
>TRBD1|TRBV5-4|once|TRBJ2-2
TGTGCCAGCAGCTTGTACGGGACAGGGCCCGGGGAGCTGTTTTTT
CASSLYGTGPGELFF
>TRBD1|TRBV19|.|TRBJ2-7
TGTGCCAGTCAGGACAGGAGTTCCTACGAGCAGTACTTC
CASQDRSSYEQYF
>.|TRBV6-1|few|TRBJ1-5
TGTGCCAGCAGTGAAGCGAGGTGGAGCGCCTCATTGAATTTT
CASSEARWSASLNF
>.|TRBV19|.|TRBJ1-1
TGTGCCAGTACCTTTTTCACAGGGTACTCCACTGAAGCTTTCTTT
CASTFFTGYSTEAFF
>.|TRBV7-3|few|TRBJ1-6
TGTGCCAGCAGCTCTGGGGCGAATTCACCCCTCCACTTT
CASSSGANSPLHF
>.|TRBV7-3|.|TRBJ1-1
TGTGCCAGCAGCATTACAGCGAACACTGAAGCTTTCTTT
CASSITANTEAFF
>TRBD1|TRBV3-1/TRBV3-2|.|TRBJ1-3
TGTGCCAGCAGCCAGGACAGGGTTTTATTTGGAAACACCATATATTTT
CASSQDRVLFGNTIYF
>.|TRBV30|.|TRBJ1-1
TGTGCCTGGAGTGACACCTACACTGAAGCTTTCTTT
CAWSDTYTEAFF